This entry features one T cell receptor (beta chain) sequence. The target antigen is unknown. Pooled samples include second doses given at about 4 or 12 weeks. CDR1 and CDR2 (germline): SGHDN, FVKESK. This CDR3 region has 15 residues. V shed 2 bases, J shed 3 bases, and the junction held 4 bases outside the gene matches. The sample is drawn from a study of T cell responses to AZD1222 COVID-19 vaccine. Regarding the study as a whole: The donors showed a predominance of white British ancestry and of females, with possible underestimation of clonal diversity.

Only in-frame clones appear in the TCRdb table, and some are missing; sequencing was by immunoSEQ multiplex PCR. The top ten clones hold around 0.57% of a sample with about 270,000 clones, almost 95% of them seen once. V and J are TRBV14 and TRBJ2-1, with 7 positions matching TRBD1. This material consisted of peripheral blood, taken 28 days after the second AZD1222 dose. This clonotype was obtained from an adult who received the AZD1222 COVID-19 vaccine. The CDR3 DNA follows: TGTGCCAGCAGCCAACGACAGGGTGGCTACAATGAGCAGTTCTTC. Translating it yields CASSQRQGGYNEQFF.